This section outlines one T cell receptor (beta chain) sequence together with its context. Its antigen is not known. This entry is derived from a study of CD8 T cells in ankylosing spondylitis. Findings and limits, study-wide: Blood of patients with ankylosing spondylitis appeared to be characterized by a TCR beta motif of several highly homologous variants.

The germline gives CDR1 SGHKS, CDR2 YYEKEE (reference sequence). There are 13 residues in the CDR3. V was pared by 6 bases and J by 6 bases, with 7 bases of the junction left unmatched. In TCRdb, the 5' RACE reads were re-called with MiXCR into one record per CDR3 protein. The sample includes 450,000 or so distinct CDR3 sequences, about 24% of them seen just once. The TCR comes from a male donor with ankylosing spondylitis. The sequencing sample was made of blood, either unsorted or a sorted T cell fraction (not recorded which). V and J are TRBV5-5 and TRBJ1-2; 8 bases fit TRBD1. This CDR3 reads CASTKDRDDGYTF. CDR3 coding DNA: TGTGCCAGCACCAAGGACAGGGATGATGGCTACACCTTC.